This TCR beta chain is from a study of blood T cell repertoires in COVID-19. As for the study in general: The samples span acute and convalescent COVID-19 from the United States, Italy and Spain. Nucleic acid was either cDNA or gDNA, and it came from T cells, B-cell-depleted T cells, or PBMCs.

CDR3 size: 15 residues. Germline assignment: CDR1 SGDLS and CDR2 YYNGEE. Trimming removed 0 bases at V and 0 bases at J, with 7 bases between. The table lists this clone with a few counts. Original processing methods: Researchers report that nucleated cell counts were estimated from reference gene primer amplification. The repertoire was sequenced with immunoSEQ multiplex PCR; TCRdb's copy has only in-frame clones and lacks some. V and J calls plus clone size are reproduced from that table; the DNA served to infer D and trimming. The table includes 85,000 to 130,000 clones, roughly four fifths detected once.

This receptor was identified in a man aged 55 to 69 with acute or convalescent COVID-19. The gene calls are TRBV9 and TRBJ1-5; D is possibly TRBD1 (5 bases). The specimen sequenced was peripheral blood. The CDR3 protein is CASSVGQNSNQPQHF. DNA of the CDR3: TGTGCCAGCAGCGTAGGACAGAATAGCAATCAGCCCCAGCATTTT. Full variable domain (remainder filled in from reference TRBV9 and TRBJ1-5): DSGVTQTPKHLITATGQRVTLRCSPRSGDLSVYWYQQSLDQGLQFLIQYYNGEERAKGNILERFSAQQFPDLHSELNLSSLELGDSALYFCASSVGQNSNQPQHFGDGTRLSIL.